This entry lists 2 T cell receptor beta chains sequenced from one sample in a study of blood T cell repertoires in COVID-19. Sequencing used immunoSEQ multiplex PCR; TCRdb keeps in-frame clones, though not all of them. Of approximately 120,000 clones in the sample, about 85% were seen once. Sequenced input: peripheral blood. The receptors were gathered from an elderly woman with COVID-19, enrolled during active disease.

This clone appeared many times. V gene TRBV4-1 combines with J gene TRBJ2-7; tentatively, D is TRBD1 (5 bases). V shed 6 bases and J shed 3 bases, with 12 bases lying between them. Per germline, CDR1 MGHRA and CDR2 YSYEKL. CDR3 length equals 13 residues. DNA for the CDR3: TGCGCCAGCAGTCAGACAGATATCTACGAGCAGTACTTC. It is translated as CASSQTDIYEQYF.

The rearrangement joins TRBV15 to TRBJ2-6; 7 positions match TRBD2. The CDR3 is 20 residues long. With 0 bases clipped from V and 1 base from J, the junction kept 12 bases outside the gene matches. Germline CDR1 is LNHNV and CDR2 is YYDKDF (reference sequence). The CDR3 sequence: CATSRDKTSGIVSGANVLTF. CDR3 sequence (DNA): TGTGCCACCAGCAGAGATAAAACCAGCGGGATTGTTTCTGGGGCCAACGTCCTGACTTTC.